The 13 T cell receptor beta chains below come from one sample, sequenced in a study of molecular identifiers for immune sequencing clone quantification. TCRdb independently ran MiXCR on the PCR reads; one entry per CDR3 protein. This table holds some 93,000 distinct CDR3 sequences, around a fifth found once. Sample: naive CD8+ T cells from blood, with Jurkat cell RNA spiked in. Subset described: FACS-sorted CD8+CD4-CCR7+CD45RA+ naive T cells. Receptor source: a human donor in good health. Some libraries in this study had Jurkat cell RNA spiked in.

This rearrangement joins TRBV6-2 or TRBV6-3 to TRBJ2-2, with TRBD1 matching over 8 bases. V was clipped by 0 bases and J by 4 bases; unmatched bases: 4. CDR1 and CDR2 from the germline V gene are MNHEY and SVGEGT. The CDR3 is 16 residues long. The CDR3 nucleotides read TGTGCCAGCAGTTACTCTGTCAGGGGGCTCACCGGGGAGCTGTTTTTT. Its protein is CASSYSVRGLTGELFF.

V and J are TRBV7-9 and TRBJ2-1; no firm D call. Germline V CDR1 and CDR2: SEHNR, FQNEAQ (reference sequence). V was clipped by 1 base and J by 4 bases, with 8 bases between them. The CDR3 loop spans 14 amino acids. The DNA for the CDR3 is TGTGCCAGCAGCTTAGTAAAGGGATACAATGAGCAGTTCTTC. Amino acids: CASSLVKGYNEQFF.

The sample holds many counts of this clonotype. The chain couples TRBV6-1 to TRBJ2-4, with TRBD1 identical over 7 bases. The V and J ends lost 3 bases and 6 bases, in that order; junction bases with no gene match: 8. This CDR3 is 15 amino acids long. Germline V gene lookup returns CDR1 MNHNS and CDR2 SASEGT. The CDR3 DNA sequence: TGTGCCAGCAGTGAGGAGACAGGGTCGCTAAACATTCAGTACTTC. Residues: CASSEETGSLNIQYF.

This clonotype has a count of ten or more. This chain connects TRBV6-5 to TRBJ2-3; TRBD2 matches at 7 bases. The CDR3 spans 14 residues. V gave up 5 bases and J gave up 7 bases; unmatched junction bases: 9. Germline V gene sequence: CDR1 MNHEY, CDR2 SVGAGI. The CDR3 sequence is CASSPGLGLNTQYF. The CDR3 DNA sequence: TGTGCCAGCAGTCCTGGACTAGGTCTCAATACGCAGTATTTT.

About this clonotype: Germline and junction disagree at one end, which may indicate a read error. This rearrangement joins TRBV27 to TRBJ2-3; tentative D call: TRBD2 (6 bases). The CDR3 consists of 15 residues. Germline CDR1 and CDR2: MNHEY and SMNVEV (reference sequence). The CDR3 nucleotides read TGTGCCAGCAGTTTAGAGGGACTCTACGGAGATGCGCAGTATTTT. Amino acids: CASSLEGLYGDAQYF.

The chain uses TRBV12-3 or TRBV12-4 and TRBJ1-1; tentatively, D is TRBD1 (5 bases). The CDR3 extends over 14 amino acids. Trimming removed 5 bases from V and 4 bases from J, with 14 bases in between. Here the CDR3 reads CASSLQGYGTEAFF. DNA for the CDR3: TGTGCCAGCAGTCTGCAGGGCTACGGCACTGAAGCTTTCTTT.

The chain couples TRBV11-3 to TRBJ2-1, with unresolved D. The germline gives CDR1 SGHNT, CDR2 YENEEA. The length of the CDR3 is 16 residues. The germline V and J ends were trimmed by 5 bases and 0 bases, with 14 bases remaining between them. The CDR3 reads CASSPGDASSYNEQFF. In DNA form, the CDR3 reads TGTGCCAGCAGCCCCGGTGATGCGAGCTCCTACAATGAGCAGTTCTTC.

At least ten counts were recorded for this clonotype. V gene TRBV5-6 combines with J gene TRBJ2-3, with TRBD2 matching 13 bases. Germline V gives CDR1 SGHDT, CDR2 YYEEEE. J lost 8 bases, V lost 2 bases, and 5 bases had no gene match. The CDR3 is made up of 15 amino acids. DNA for the CDR3: TGTGCCAGCAGCTTACTAGCGGGGGGGCTTCGTACGCAGTATTTT. Encoded protein: CASSLLAGGLRTQYF.

This clonotype was counted at least ten times. This chain links TRBV4-1 with TRBJ2-5, with 9 bases aligning to TRBD2. Germline V lookup: CDR1 MGHRA, CDR2 YSYEKL. There are 15 residues in the CDR3. Trimming at V came to 0 bases and at J to 4 bases, leaving 3 bases not matched to a gene. The CDR3 sequence: CASSQDSGGAETQYF. CDR3 bases: TGCGCCAGCAGCCAAGATAGCGGGGGAGCAGAGACCCAGTACTTC.

This clonotype was observed a few times. The gene calls are TRBV19 and TRBJ1-1; D is unresolved. Trimming pared 7 bases from V and 1 base from J, leaving 13 bases between. Germline V lookup: CDR1 LNHDA, CDR2 SQIVND (reference sequence). CDR3 length equals 14 residues. The CDR3 DNA is TGTGCCAGTACCTCGGACGGCAGGAACACTGAAGCTTTCTTT. It specifies CASTSDGRNTEAFF. The whole variable domain, remainder taken from reference TRBV19 and TRBJ1-1, is DGGITQSPKYLFRKEGQNVTLSCEQNLNHDAMYWYRQDPGQGLRLIYYSQIVNDFQKGDIAEGYSVSREKKESFPLTVTSAQKNPTAFYLCASTSDGRNTEAFFGQGTRLTVV.

This clonotype was counted between two and nine times. The V gene is TRBV6-2 or TRBV6-3, the J gene TRBJ1-1; D remains unclear. The CDR3 has 13 residues. Germline V gene data show CDR1 as MNHEY and CDR2 as SVGEGT. V dropped 7 bases and J dropped 3 bases, with 12 bases sitting between them. The DNA for the CDR3 is TGTGCCAGCAAAAAAAGGGAATACACTGAAGCTTTCTTT. Its protein product is CASKKREYTEAFF.

Points on this clonotype: This could be a read error, since a much larger clone is one nucleotide away. This chain connects TRBV27 to TRBJ2-3, with D maybe TRBD2 (6 bases). Germline V gene lookup returns CDR1 MNHEY and CDR2 SMNVEV (reference sequence). This CDR3 is 18 amino acids long. CDR3 nucleotide sequence: TGTGCCGGCAGTTTATTGGTTGGCGGGGACCGCACCACAGATACGCAGTATTTT. Its protein is CAGSLLVGGDRTTDTQYF.

This clonotype was detected ten times or more. The rearrangement uses TRBV29-1 and TRBJ1-4; 8 positions agree with TRBD1. CDR1 is SQVTM and CDR2 is ANQGSEA in the germline V gene. This CDR3 is 14 amino acids long. Trimming removed 1 base from V and 10 bases from J; junction bases left unmatched: 8. The CDR3 loop reads CSVEARTGRGKLFF. The CDR3 coding sequence is TGCAGCGTTGAAGCGAGGACAGGGAGGGGAAAACTGTTTTTT. Full variable domain (missing parts from reference TRBV29-1 and TRBJ1-4): SAVISQKPSRDICQRGTSLTIQCQVDSQVTMMFWYRQQPGQSLTLIATANQGSEATYESGFVIDKFPISRPNLTFSTLTVSNMSPEDSSIYLCSVEARTGRGKLFFGSGTQLSVL.